This TCR beta chain was retrieved from a study of breast tumors, draining lymph nodes, adjacent tissues. MiXCR, applied by TCRdb to the multiplex PCR reads, yields one record per CDR3 protein. The data contain approximately 90,000 distinct CDR3 sequences, roughly 28% of them seen just once; the ten biggest clones take up over 8%. This clonotype was counted a few times. Breast cancer patients provided tissue from their axillary draining lymph nodes. With 7 bases removed from V and 1 base from J, the gap between germline ends came to 29 bases. The germline V gene encodes CDR1 MRHNA and CDR2 SNTAGT. The CDR3 is 19 residues long.

V gene TRBV6-4 combines with J gene TRBJ2-7; TRBD1 is a possible D gene (9 bases). The material sequenced was axillary lymph node tissue. The clonotype was recovered from a female donor with breast cancer. Some clones in this sample may be carry-over from other donors' samples. CDR3 sequence reads: CASKIQGAGGKFSSYEQYF. In nucleotides, the CDR3 is TGTGCCAGCAAAATACAGGGGGCGGGAGGCAAGTTTTCTTCCTACGAGCAGTACTTC.